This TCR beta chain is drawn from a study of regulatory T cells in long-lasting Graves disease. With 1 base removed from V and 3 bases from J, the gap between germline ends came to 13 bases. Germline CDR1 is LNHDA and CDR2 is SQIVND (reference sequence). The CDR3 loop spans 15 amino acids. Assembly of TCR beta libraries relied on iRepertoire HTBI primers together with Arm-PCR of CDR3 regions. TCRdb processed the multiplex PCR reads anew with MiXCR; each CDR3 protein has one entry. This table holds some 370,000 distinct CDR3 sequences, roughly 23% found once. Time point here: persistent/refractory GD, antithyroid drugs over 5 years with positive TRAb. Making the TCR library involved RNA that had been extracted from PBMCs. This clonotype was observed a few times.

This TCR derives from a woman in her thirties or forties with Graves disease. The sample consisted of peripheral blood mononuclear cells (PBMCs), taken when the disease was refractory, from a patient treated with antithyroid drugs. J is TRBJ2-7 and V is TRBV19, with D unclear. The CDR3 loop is CASSIGDGSFYEQYF. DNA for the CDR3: TGTGCCAGTAGTATAGGTGACGGAAGCTTCTACGAGCAGTACTTC.